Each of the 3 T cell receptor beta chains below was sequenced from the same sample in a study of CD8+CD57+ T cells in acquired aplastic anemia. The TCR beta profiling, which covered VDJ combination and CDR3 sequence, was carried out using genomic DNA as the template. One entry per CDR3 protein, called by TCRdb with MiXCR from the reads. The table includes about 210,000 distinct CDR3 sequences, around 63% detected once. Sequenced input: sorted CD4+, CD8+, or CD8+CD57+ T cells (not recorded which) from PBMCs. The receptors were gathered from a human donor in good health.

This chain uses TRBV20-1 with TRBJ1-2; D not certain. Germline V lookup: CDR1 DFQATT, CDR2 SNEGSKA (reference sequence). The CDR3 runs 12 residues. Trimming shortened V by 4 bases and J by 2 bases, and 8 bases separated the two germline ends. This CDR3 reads CSAKTGNYGYTF. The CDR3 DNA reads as TGCAGTGCTAAGACGGGGAACTATGGCTACACCTTC.

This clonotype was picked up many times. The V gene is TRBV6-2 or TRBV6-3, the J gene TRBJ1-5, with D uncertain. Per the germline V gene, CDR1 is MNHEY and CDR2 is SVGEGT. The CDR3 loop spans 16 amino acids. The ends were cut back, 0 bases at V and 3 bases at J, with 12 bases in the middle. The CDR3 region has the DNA TGTGCCAGCAGTTACTCGATGGGCCAGCTCAATCAGCCCCAGCATTTT. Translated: CASSYSMGQLNQPQHF.

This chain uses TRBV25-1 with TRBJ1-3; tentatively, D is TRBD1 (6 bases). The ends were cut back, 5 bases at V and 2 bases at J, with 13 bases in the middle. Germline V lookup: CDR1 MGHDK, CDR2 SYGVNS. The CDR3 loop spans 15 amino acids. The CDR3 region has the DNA TGTGCCAGCAGTCCGGGAGGGGGGACTGGAAACACCATATATTTT. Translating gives CASSPGGGTGNTIYF.